This T cell receptor beta chain is drawn from a study of tumor-infiltrating lymphocytes in primary liver carcinoma (dated by TCRdb to about 2017). Background on the whole study: Of the five patients (three men and two women, aged 30 to 69 years), four had hepatocellular carcinoma and one had combined HCC and intrahepatic cholangiocarcinoma. The five patients had tumors staged T1-T3 N0M0, with maximum diameters ranging from roughly 4.2 to 11 cm. Each sample produced about 3.5 to 7.13 million productive TCRbeta reads, and read depth showed no significant difference between tissue types. For each liver tumor, the study sampled five regions along with adjacent normal tissue and blood, and applied TCRbeta repertoire sequencing, expression microarrays and whole-exome sequencing. A total of approximately 35 specimens from 5 patients underwent TCRbeta repertoire sequencing, comprising about 25 tumor regions, 5 adjacent noncancerous liver tissues and 5 peripheral blood samples. To link TCRbeta repertoire diversity to the local molecular phenotype, the approximately 24 tumor region samples were profiled with Agilent mRNA microarrays. Technical replicate repertoires showed high reproducibility, with mean shared-clone rates about 0.88 and correlation coefficients above 0.95. Paper-wide results and their limitations: Because sequencing covered only the TCR beta chain and unpaired alpha chains were not captured, true repertoire diversity is likely underestimated. With just 4 to 6 patients in the study, the authors point out that the findings should be validated in a larger study. Only about 7.5-24% of top clones were found in all five regions of a tumor, suggesting spatial heterogeneity of tumor-infiltrating T cells. Comparison of CD4+ and CD8+ T cell repertoires was precluded by the use of bulk unsorted samples. Pairs of tumor regions showed greater repertoire overlap (mean about 36%) than tumor-adjacent pairs (approximately 17%) or tumor-blood pairs (approximately 14%), which is consistent with antigen-driven expansion. The top 250 clones accounted for a significantly greater share of the repertoire in tumors than in blood (p = 0.039).

With respect to this clonotype: No cognate antigen has been identified for it. A junction boundary mismatches the germline segment, possibly from a read error.

Total RNA and DNA were co-extracted from around 20-30 mg of bulk tissue with the AllPrep DNA/RNA mini kit, without cell sorting. Surgical resection was performed in China between November 2015 and 2016 on 5 or 6 patients with histopathologically diagnosed primary liver carcinoma. At the time of sampling, the patients had chronic HBV infection and had not received any treatment. Five spatially separated regions were sampled from each tumor: the superior, inferior, left-lateral and right-lateral poles, plus the tumor centre. More than 80% viable tumor cells were found by histology in every tumor sample. Fresh tumor and adjacent tissue pieces were bisected, with one half stored in RNAlater at -80 degrees C and the other half sent for histology. Starting from 450 to 500 ng total RNA, TCRbeta-specific cDNA was produced by reverse transcription with a constant-region primer and ProtoScript II reverse transcriptase. TCRbeta libraries were built with three nested multiplex PCR rounds, a slightly modified ARM-PCR procedure. Sample barcodes and Illumina adapters were added in a final 25-cycle PCR with Deep VentR polymerase. Before sequencing, amplicons between 200 and 500 bp were purified from gel using a QIAquick gel extraction kit. An Illumina HiSeq 2500 was used to sequence the TCRbeta amplicons, generating 250-bp paired-end reads. From the authors' description of their analysis: Quality trimming of reads was performed with Trimmomatic v0.33, and paired reads were merged with FLASH v1.2.11 so that full CDR3 sequences could be recovered. V, D and J germline segments were assigned to the rearranged TCRbeta sequences using MiGEC v1.2.1b. VDJtools v1.0.0 computed clonotype statistics and Shannon-Wiener diversity indices. Except for diversity analysis, only each sample's 250 most abundant clonotypes were used in subsequent analyses to reduce sampling bias. The public reads were run again by TCRdb, first through fastp at Q25 and then through MiXCR, and only productive beta chains were kept. Every entry covers one CDR3 protein and lists the most common genes and DNA from its rows. The V and J calls here are based on TCRdb, not the publication. The sample yields 50,000 to 65,000 distinct CDR3 sequences; roughly two thirds were counted once. The top ten clonotypes cover about 40% of the sample.

The sequencing sample was made of liver tumor tissue from sampling region 4. The sample's cell subset or site label, in plain terms: tumor region T4, right-lateral pole. The sequence derives from a man between 40 and 49 years old with primary liver carcinoma and hepatitis B virus infection.

The CDR3 in this case is CVISPYTPGANVLTF. The base sequence is TGTGTCATCAGTCCTTATACCCCTGGGGCCAACGTCCTGACTTTC. The rearranged chain carries TRBV10-3 and TRBJ2-6; the D gene is not confidently resolved. CDR1 and CDR2 were assigned from the germline V gene as ENHRY and SYGVKD. Its CDR3 holds 15 amino acids, cysteine through phenylalanine. The read is trimmed to its CDR3 DNA, 45 bases read in frame from base 1.